The source of this T cell receptor beta chain is a study of blood T cell repertoires in COVID-19. Study-wide background: The United States, Italy and Spain provided the acute and convalescent COVID-19 samples. PBMCs, B-cell-depleted T cells, or T cells were the source of the cDNA or gDNA that made up the material.

The authors' processing: Amplification from reference gene primers served as the basis for estimated nucleated cell counts. Repertoires were generated with immunoSEQ multiplex PCR, while TCRdb's copy carries only in-frame clones and drops some. The DNA gave D and trimming, while V, J and clone size come from that table. The repertoire consists of some 99,000 clones, with roughly 80% occurring once and the leading ten covering roughly 10%. Germline values: CDR1 LGHNA, CDR2 YNFKEQ. This CDR3 is 15 amino acids long. V shed 6 bases, J shed 2 bases, and the junction held 0 bases outside the gene matches. The TCR originated in a woman older than 75 with acute or convalescent COVID-19. V is TRBV4-2 and J is TRBJ2-1; the match to TRBD2 covers 14 bases. Sample: peripheral blood. The CDR3 region has the DNA TGTGCCAGCAGGGGACTAGCGGGGGCCTACAATGAGCAGTTCTTC. Its translation: CASRGLAGAYNEQFF.